A selection of T cell receptor beta chains follows, all from one sample in a study of blood T cells in healthy people across ages. In TCRdb, the 5' RACE reads were re-called with MiXCR into one record per CDR3 protein. Counted here are around 1,500,000 distinct CDR3 sequences, 42% occurring once; the ten biggest clones make up roughly 8.2%. The specimen was blood. The receptors stem from a woman between 18 and 30 years old in good health. Each CDR3 is given with its conserved first and last residue. A D gene is named only where the DNA matches it firmly. Size is stated for part of the rows, as once, few or many counts, or as a class when the clone is expanded.

j_call: TRBJ1-1
v_call: TRBV12-3/TRBV12-4
d_call: .
clone_size: .
cdr3_nt: TGTGCCAGCAGTTGGCAGTCGTTCATGAACACTGAAGCTTTCTTT
cdr3_aa: CASSWQSFMNTEAFF

j_call: TRBJ1-5
v_call: TRBV7-2
d_call: .
clone_size: .
cdr3_nt: TGTGCCAGCAGCCCATGGAGGGGGGAACCGAACAATCAGCCCCAGCATTTT
cdr3_aa: CASSPWRGEPNNQPQHF

j_call: TRBJ2-1
v_call: TRBV5-5
d_call: TRBD2
clone_size: .
cdr3_nt: TGTGCCAGCAGCGCGGGGACTAGCGGGGGCCTCAATGAGCAGTTCTTC
cdr3_aa: CASSAGTSGGLNEQFF

j_call: TRBJ2-1
v_call: TRBV6-5
d_call: TRBD2
clone_size: few
cdr3_nt: TGTGCCAGCATGTTAGCGGGCTATCAGTTCTTC
cdr3_aa: CASMLAGYQFF

j_call: TRBJ2-3
v_call: TRBV5-4
d_call: .
clone_size: .
cdr3_nt: TGTGCCAGCAGCTTTACTGAGCACCCTAGACGGGATACGCAGTATTTT
cdr3_aa: CASSFTEHPRRDTQYF

j_call: TRBJ2-7
v_call: TRBV28
d_call: .
clone_size: .
cdr3_nt: TGTGCCAGCAGGTCTTCCGGGATCTACGAGCAGTACTTC
cdr3_aa: CASRSSGIYEQYF

j_call: TRBJ1-5
v_call: TRBV20-1
d_call: .
clone_size: .
cdr3_nt: TGCAGTGCTAGTCTATTGCAGCAGCCCCAGCATTTT
cdr3_aa: CSASLLQQPQHF

j_call: TRBJ2-1
v_call: TRBV4-1
d_call: .
clone_size: many
cdr3_nt: TGCGCCAGCAGCCAATCGGGTGGTGGGGGGCCTTCTAGCTCCTACAATGAGCAGTTCTTC
cdr3_aa: CASSQSGGGGPSSSYNEQFF

j_call: TRBJ2-1
v_call: TRBV27
d_call: TRBD1
clone_size: few
cdr3_nt: TGTGCCAGCAGCCCACACGTCCGGGACAGTCTCTACAATGAGCAGTTCTTC
cdr3_aa: CASSPHVRDSLYNEQFF

j_call: TRBJ1-2
v_call: TRBV20-1
d_call: TRBD1
clone_size: .
cdr3_nt: TGCAGTGCTAGAGATGGTCGACAGGGGGCATGGTATGGCTACACCTTC
cdr3_aa: CSARDGRQGAWYGYTF

j_call: TRBJ1-2
v_call: TRBV6-6
d_call: TRBD1
clone_size: .
cdr3_nt: TGTGCCAGCACCGGGACAGGGTATAGCTATGGTTACACCTTC
cdr3_aa: CASTGTGYSYGYTF

j_call: TRBJ2-3
v_call: TRBV27
d_call: .
clone_size: .
cdr3_nt: TGTGCCAGCAGTTTGGTGGGGAAGGGTGCCCGGACGGAAGATACGCAGTATTTT
cdr3_aa: CASSLVGKGARTEDTQYF

j_call: TRBJ2-3
v_call: TRBV6-1
d_call: .
clone_size: .
cdr3_nt: TGTGCCAGCTGGACCGGGTCAGATACGCAGTATTTT
cdr3_aa: CASWTGSDTQYF

j_call: TRBJ1-6
v_call: TRBV12-3/TRBV12-4
d_call: .
clone_size: few
cdr3_nt: TGTGCCAGCAGTTTAGCGGATACAGTGAATTCACCCCTCCACTTT
cdr3_aa: CASSLADTVNSPLHF

j_call: TRBJ2-1
v_call: TRBV5-1
d_call: .
clone_size: .
cdr3_nt: TGCGCCAGCAGCTTGGGGGACTGGACCTCCTACGAGCAGTTCTTC
cdr3_aa: CASSLGDWTSYEQFF

j_call: TRBJ1-5
v_call: TRBV28
d_call: TRBD1
clone_size: .
cdr3_nt: TGTGCCAGCAGTCCCCCAGGGGGCCGGAGCAATCAGCCCCAGCATTTT
cdr3_aa: CASSPPGGRSNQPQHF

j_call: TRBJ2-5
v_call: TRBV11-2
d_call: .
clone_size: .
cdr3_nt: TGTGCCAGCAGCACGCGGGACGGGGACGTCAGGGAGACCCAGTACTTC
cdr3_aa: CASSTRDGDVRETQYF

j_call: TRBJ2-7
v_call: TRBV24-1
d_call: TRBD1
clone_size: .
cdr3_nt: TGTGCCACCAGTGACCAGACAGGGGCCTGCAATGGGCAGTACTTC
cdr3_aa: CATSDQTGACNGQYF

j_call: TRBJ1-2
v_call: TRBV28
d_call: TRBD1
clone_size: .
cdr3_nt: TGTGCCAGCCTGACAGGGGGCGCTTGGTATGGCTACACCTTC
cdr3_aa: CASLTGGAWYGYTF

j_call: TRBJ1-1
v_call: TRBV10-3
d_call: TRBD1
clone_size: .
cdr3_nt: TGTGCCATCAGTGAGGGGACAGGGGAGTTAGCTTTCTTT
cdr3_aa: CAISEGTGELAFF

j_call: TRBJ2-7
v_call: TRBV10-3
d_call: .
clone_size: .
cdr3_nt: TGTGCCATCAGTGTGAAGTTGGACTCCTACGAGCAGTACTTC
cdr3_aa: CAISVKLDSYEQYF

j_call: TRBJ2-7
v_call: TRBV4-3
d_call: .
clone_size: .
cdr3_nt: TGCGCCAGCAGCCAAGATTACGCTAGGGGTTCCTACGAGCAGTACTTC
cdr3_aa: CASSQDYARGSYEQYF

j_call: TRBJ1-1
v_call: TRBV20-1
d_call: TRBD1
clone_size: .
cdr3_nt: TGCAGTGCTCCCGGGACAGGGGAAGCTTTCTTT
cdr3_aa: CSAPGTGEAFF

j_call: TRBJ1-1
v_call: TRBV27
d_call: .
clone_size: .
cdr3_nt: TGTGCCAGCAGTCTTCCGTGGGGCGAGGCTTTCTTT
cdr3_aa: CASSLPWGEAFF

j_call: TRBJ2-3
v_call: TRBV13
d_call: TRBD2
clone_size: once
cdr3_nt: TGTGCCAGCAGCTCCCGGGCAGCGGGGGCCACAGATACGCAGTATTTT
cdr3_aa: CASSSRAAGATDTQYF

j_call: TRBJ2-1
v_call: TRBV7-3
d_call: TRBD2
clone_size: .
cdr3_nt: TGTGCCAGCCCCACTGCGGCTAGCGGATCCTACAATGAGCAGTTCTTC
cdr3_aa: CASPTAASGSYNEQFF

j_call: TRBJ1-2
v_call: TRBV20-1
d_call: TRBD1
clone_size: .
cdr3_nt: TGCAGTGCTAGATCCGGGGACAGCAGAGGCTACACCTTC
cdr3_aa: CSARSGDSRGYTF

j_call: TRBJ2-5
v_call: TRBV12-3/TRBV12-4
d_call: TRBD2
clone_size: .
cdr3_nt: TGTGCCAGCAGCCACAGGAGCGGGGGGAAACAAGAGACCCAGTACTTC
cdr3_aa: CASSHRSGGKQETQYF

j_call: TRBJ1-2
v_call: TRBV7-8
d_call: .
clone_size: few
cdr3_nt: TGTGCCAGCAGCTTAGCTTTGGACCCACGCTATGGCTACACCTTC
cdr3_aa: CASSLALDPRYGYTF

j_call: TRBJ2-1
v_call: TRBV2
d_call: .
clone_size: many
cdr3_nt: TGTGCCAGCAGTGCTGGTGGGGATGAGCAGTTCTTC
cdr3_aa: CASSAGGDEQFF

j_call: TRBJ2-1
v_call: TRBV3-1
d_call: .
clone_size: few
cdr3_nt: TGTGCCAGCAGCCAACGAGGGACTCGACGCAATGAGCAGTTCTTC
cdr3_aa: CASSQRGTRRNEQFF

j_call: TRBJ2-6
v_call: TRBV2
d_call: .
clone_size: few
cdr3_nt: TGTGCCAGCAGAACCGGGACGGGAGTCTCTGGGGCCAACGTCCTGACTTTC
cdr3_aa: CASRTGTGVSGANVLTF

j_call: TRBJ1-1
v_call: TRBV29-1
d_call: .
clone_size: .
cdr3_nt: TGCAGCGTTTTCCCGACAGATTCTAACACTGAAGCTTTCTTT
cdr3_aa: CSVFPTDSNTEAFF

j_call: TRBJ2-3
v_call: TRBV12-3/TRBV12-4
d_call: TRBD2
clone_size: .
cdr3_nt: TGTGCCACCTCGCAGCGGGGGGGAGACACAGATACGCAGTATTTT
cdr3_aa: CATSQRGGDTDTQYF

j_call: TRBJ2-5
v_call: TRBV20-1
d_call: .
clone_size: .
cdr3_nt: TGCAGTGCTTCTCACCTAAAGGCGCGGGATCCCCTCCAAGAGACCCAGTACTTC
cdr3_aa: CSASHLKARDPLQETQYF

j_call: TRBJ2-2
v_call: TRBV6-1
d_call: .
clone_size: .
cdr3_nt: TGTGCCAGCAGCTCCCCCCGGACCACTCAGAGCGGGGAGCTGTTTTTT
cdr3_aa: CASSSPRTTQSGELFF

j_call: TRBJ2-5
v_call: TRBV3-1
d_call: TRBD2
clone_size: once
cdr3_nt: TGTGCCAGCAGCCAAGATCTAGCGGGGGGGATAAAGACCCAGTACTTC
cdr3_aa: CASSQDLAGGIKTQYF

j_call: TRBJ2-5
v_call: TRBV5-5
d_call: .
clone_size: .
cdr3_nt: TGTCCCAGCAGCCCATACGGGGGCGCGAAAGACATGTACCAAGAGACCCAGTACTTC
cdr3_aa: CPSSPYGGAKDMYQETQYF

j_call: TRBJ1-2
v_call: TRBV6-5
d_call: .
clone_size: .
cdr3_nt: TGTGCCAGCAGTTATCTTGGGCCTAACTATGGCTACACCTTC
cdr3_aa: CASSYLGPNYGYTF

j_call: TRBJ1-1
v_call: TRBV7-9
d_call: TRBD1
clone_size: few
cdr3_nt: TGTGCCAGCAGCTTAAAGGTAACAGGGGACATAATATCGGTCACTGAAGCTTTCTTT
cdr3_aa: CASSLKVTGDIISVTEAFF

j_call: TRBJ2-1
v_call: TRBV27
d_call: TRBD1
clone_size: .
cdr3_nt: TGTGCCAGCAGTTTTGATCGGGACAGGACCTACAATGAGCAGTTCTTC
cdr3_aa: CASSFDRDRTYNEQFF

j_call: TRBJ2-3
v_call: TRBV6-1
d_call: TRBD2
clone_size: .
cdr3_nt: TGTGCCAGCAGTTCCGAAGCGGGGGGGTTCCCAGATACGCAGTATTTT
cdr3_aa: CASSSEAGGFPDTQYF

j_call: TRBJ2-7
v_call: TRBV21-1
d_call: .
clone_size: .
cdr3_nt: TGTGCCAGCAGCTACCACCGGGACAGGGGGCCCTACGAGCAGTACTTC
cdr3_aa: CASSYHRDRGPYEQYF

j_call: TRBJ2-1
v_call: TRBV20-1
d_call: TRBD1
clone_size: .
cdr3_nt: TGCAGTGCTCCTAAGACAGGGGGCAATGAGCAGTTCTTC
cdr3_aa: CSAPKTGGNEQFF

j_call: TRBJ1-6
v_call: TRBV28
d_call: TRBD1
clone_size: .
cdr3_nt: TGTGCCAGCAGCTGGGGACGGACAGGGGGTTCACCCCTCCACTTT
cdr3_aa: CASSWGRTGGSPLHF

j_call: TRBJ2-7
v_call: TRBV5-1
d_call: .
clone_size: few
cdr3_nt: TGCGCCAGCAGCTTGGTGGTGGGAGAGTACTACGAGCAGTACTTC
cdr3_aa: CASSLVVGEYYEQYF

j_call: TRBJ2-2
v_call: TRBV5-1
d_call: TRBD2
clone_size: few
cdr3_nt: TGCGCCAGCAACGAGGACAGGGGATCTTCCGGACTAGCGGGAACCGGGGAGCTGTTTTTT
cdr3_aa: CASNEDRGSSGLAGTGELFF

j_call: TRBJ2-5
v_call: TRBV7-2
d_call: .
clone_size: .
cdr3_nt: TGTGCCAGCAGCGGCAACCACCAAGAGACCCAGTACTTC
cdr3_aa: CASSGNHQETQYF